A single sample is the source of the 29 T cell receptor beta chains below, sequenced in a study of OX40 agonist ivuxolimab in advanced cancers. TCRdb's copy holds only in-frame clones and misses some; the assay was immunoSEQ multiplex PCR. The repertoire holds some 95,000 clones, with 92% as singletons. The source material was CD4+ or CD8+ T cells sorted from blood, sampled in a trial of the OX40 agonist ivuxolimab. All receptors come from an adult with an advanced solid tumor such as melanoma, head and neck, liver or kidney cancer.

The CDR3 coding sequence is TGTGCCATCAGTGAGTCCCAACGGGACAGGCTTAACTATGGCTACACCTTC. Its protein product is CAISESQRDRLNYGYTF. The chain carries TRBV10-3 and TRBJ1-2, with TRBD1 identical over 8 bases. The CDR3 spans 17 residues. Trimming cost V 0 bases and J 1 base; bases outside gene matches: 7. Germline-derived CDR1 and CDR2 are ENHRY and SYGVKD.

This clone was observed once. The chain couples TRBV10-3 to TRBJ2-1; TRBD2 matches at 7 bases. The CDR3 loop spans 15 amino acids. Trimming at V came to 8 bases and at J to 0 bases, leaving 7 bases not matched to a gene. Germline V gene data show CDR1 as ENHRY and CDR2 as SYGVKD. CDR3 sequence (DNA): TGTGCCATCGCGGGGGTTGTGAGCTCCTACAATGAGCAGTTCTTC. Protein sequence: CAIAGVVSSYNEQFF.

This clone was counted only a few times. The J gene is TRBJ1-1, the V gene TRBV18, with TRBD1 matching 9 bases. Germline-derived CDR1 and CDR2 are KGHSH and LQKENI. V shed 1 base, J shed 1 base, and the junction held 7 bases outside the gene matches. The CDR3 is made up of 17 amino acids. DNA for the CDR3: TGTGCCAGCTCACCACGAGACAGGGGGTCTAGGAACACTGAAGCTTTCTTT. Protein product: CASSPRDRGSRNTEAFF.

CDR3: CASSGRGWEETQYF. The CDR3 region has the DNA TGTGCCAGCAGCGGCAGGGGTTGGGAAGAGACCCAGTACTTC. This rearrangement joins TRBV7-2 to TRBJ2-5; D might be TRBD1 (6 bases). Germline CDR1 is SGHTA and CDR2 is FQGNSA. Trimming removed 5 bases from V and 3 bases from J, with 13 bases in between. The CDR3 runs 14 residues.

The chain uses TRBV6-5 and TRBJ1-2, with 7 bases identical to TRBD1. From germline, CDR1 is MNHEY and CDR2 SVGAGI. The CDR3 is 13 residues long. J lost 4 bases, V lost 6 bases, and 5 bases had no gene match. This CDR3 reads CASRRQGGYGYTF. CDR3 in DNA: TGTGCCAGCAGGCGACAGGGAGGCTATGGCTACACCTTC.

This rearrangement joins TRBV6-1 to TRBJ2-5; D not certain. The end of the DNA is better explained by TRBJ2-7, so the J call may be wrong. Per germline, CDR1 MNHNS and CDR2 SASEGT. The length of the CDR3 is 12 residues. The CDR3 protein is CASSGTGHEQYF. The CDR3 DNA sequence: TGTGCCAGCAGTGGGACCGGCCACGAGCAGTACTTC.

The V call is TRBV6-1, the J call TRBJ1-4, with TRBD1 as a possible D gene (6 bases). The CDR3 sequence is 13 residues long. Germline V gives CDR1 MNHNS, CDR2 SASEGT. The V and J ends lost 11 bases and 7 bases respectively, with 17 bases between them. The CDR3 sequence: CASARGAGEKLFF. CDR3 bases: TGTGCCTCAGCCCGGGGGGCCGGTGAAAAACTGTTTTTT.

The genes are TRBV6-5 and TRBJ1-1; 8 nucleotides line up with TRBD1. Germline CDR1 reads MNHEY; CDR2 reads SVGAGI. Losses at the gene ends were 6 bases for V and 4 bases for J; bases not matched to a gene: 4. The CDR3 has 13 amino acids. CDR3 loop: CASRDRVITEAFF. CDR3 nucleotides: TGTGCCAGCAGGGACAGGGTGATCACTGAAGCTTTCTTT.

The genes are TRBV19 and TRBJ1-6, with D unresolved. V lost 6 bases and J lost 0, with 6 bases in between. Germline V gene data show CDR1 as LNHDA and CDR2 as SQIVND (reference sequence). The CDR3 totals 14 residues. CDR3 amino acids: CASRWDSYNSPLHF. The CDR3 bases are TGTGCCAGTAGATGGGACTCCTATAATTCACCCCTCCACTTT.

J is TRBJ1-6 and V is TRBV4-2, with D perhaps matching TRBD1 (6 bases). The germline CDR1 and CDR2 sequences are LGHNA and YNFKEQ. This CDR3 comprises 16 residues. Trimming shortened V by 1 base and J by 7 bases, and 14 bases separated the two germline ends. The CDR3 reads CASSQVTGTTNSPLHF. The CDR3 DNA is TGTGCCAGCAGCCAAGTTACCGGGACAACCAATTCACCCCTCCACTTT.

V gene TRBV27 combines with J gene TRBJ2-7, with 9 bases that match TRBD1. Germline trimming cut 5 bases from V and 5 bases from J; bases unmatched to any gene: 7. CDR3 size: 14 residues. The germline CDR1 and CDR2 sequences are MNHEY and SMNVEV (reference sequence). CDR3: CASSARRDRDEQYF. The CDR3 coding sequence is TGTGCCAGCAGTGCTCGCCGGGACAGGGACGAGCAGTACTTC.

The V gene is TRBV7-9, the J gene TRBJ2-2; no reliable D call. Trimming took 9 bases from V and 7 from J, leaving 18 bases between them. CDR3 length equals 14 residues. Germline values: CDR1 SEHNR, CDR2 FQNEAQ (reference sequence). CDR3 sequence: CASGSENYGGELFF. The CDR3 coding sequence is TGTGCCAGTGGATCGGAAAACTACGGCGGGGAGCTGTTTTTT.

The chain is built from TRBV7-9 and TRBJ1-5; D remains ambiguous. CDR1 is SEHNR, CDR2 FQNEAQ, per germline (reference sequence). This CDR3 is built from 16 residues. V was cut by 4 bases and J by 0 bases, with 13 bases left in between. The CDR3 DNA follows: TGTGCCAGCAGCTCACGGGCGCGGTATAGCAATCAGCCCCAGCATTTT. Amino acids: CASSSRARYSNQPQHF.

J is TRBJ1-1 and V is TRBV5-1; D is ambiguous. V lost 0 bases and J 5 bases, leaving 11 bases between the germline ends. CDR1 and CDR2 (germline): SGHRS, YFSETQ. This CDR3 has 14 amino acids. The CDR3 here is CASSLGGSETEAFF. The CDR3 DNA reads as TGCGCCAGCAGCTTGGGAGGTAGTGAGACTGAAGCTTTCTTT.

This rearrangement joins TRBV5-1 to TRBJ2-7; TRBD1 is a possible D gene (5 bases). The CDR3 covers 12 residues. The germline V gene encodes CDR1 SGHRS and CDR2 YFSETQ. The CDR3 sequence: CAGADTSYEQYF. CDR3 DNA: TGCGCGGGCGCGGACACCTCCTACGAGCAGTACTTC. Variable domain in full (rest from reference TRBV5-1 and TRBJ2-7): KAGVTQTPRYLIKTRGQQVTLSCSPISGHRSVSWYQQTPGQGLQFLFEYFSETQRNKGNFPGRFSGRQFSNSRSEMNVSTLELGDSALYLCAGADTSYEQYFGPGTRLTVT.

This clone was found once. The gene calls are TRBV6-6 and TRBJ2-7; D is unclear. Germline lookup yields CDR1 MNHNY and CDR2 SVGAGI (reference sequence). This CDR3 region has 14 residues. V gave up 0 bases and J gave up 2 bases, with 8 bases separating them. DNA for the CDR3: TGTGCCAGCAGTTACTCCGGTCGGACCTACGAGCAGTACTTC. Amino acid sequence: CASSYSGRTYEQYF.

This chain links TRBV5-5 with TRBJ1-1; D is uncertain. The CDR3 has 13 amino acids. Germline CDR1 is SGHKS and CDR2 is YYEKEE (reference sequence). Trimming shortened V by 3 bases and J by 2 bases, and 8 bases separated the two germline ends. The CDR3 sequence is CASSYPSNTEAFF. CDR3 nucleotide sequence: TGTGCCAGCAGCTATCCATCCAACACTGAAGCTTTCTTT.

The gene calls are TRBV12-5 and TRBJ2-5, with 9 positions matching TRBD2. Trimming at V came to 2 bases and at J to 0 bases, leaving 4 bases not matched to a gene. Germline CDR1 and CDR2: LGHNT and FRNRAP. The CDR3 has 16 amino acids. CDR3 DNA: TGTGCTAGTGGTTTGATCCCTAGCGGGGACCAAGAGACCCAGTACTTC. It translates to CASGLIPSGDQETQYF.

The CDR3 sequence: CASSRQGDNRYNEQFF. The CDR3 nucleotides read TGTGCCAGCTCCCGACAGGGGGACAATCGCTACAATGAGCAGTTCTTC. This chain uses TRBV18 with TRBJ2-1; TRBD1 matches 9 bases. The CDR3 loop spans 16 amino acids. J gave up 3 bases and V 6 bases, and 9 bases lay outside the gene matches. Germline CDR1 KGHSH, CDR2 LQKENI.

In this sample, this clone turned up a few times. The chain has TRBV30 and TRBJ1-1, with 9 bases matching TRBD1. J lost 4 bases, V lost 4 bases, and 4 bases had no gene match. CDR1 and CDR2 (germline): GTSNPN, SVGIG (reference sequence). This CDR3 has 13 residues. The CDR3 loop is CAWIGTGLTEAFF. As DNA, the CDR3 is TGTGCCTGGATCGGGACAGGGCTCACTGAAGCTTTCTTT.

The chain uses TRBV19 and TRBJ1-5; no clear D gene. Germline V gives CDR1 LNHDA, CDR2 SQIVND (reference sequence). The CDR3 consists of 15 residues. Between the trimmed V and J ends, which lost 6 bases and 2 bases, there was a span of 14 bases. This chain's CDR3 is CASRTILGGNQPQHF. Here the CDR3 DNA reads TGTGCCAGTAGGACAATCCTCGGGGGCAATCAGCCCCAGCATTTT. The full variable domain, completed using reference TRBV19 and TRBJ1-5, is DGGITQSPKYLFRKEGQNVTLSCEQNLNHDAMYWYRQDPGQGLRLIYYSQIVNDFQKGDIAEGYSVSREKKESFPLTVTSAQKNPTAFYLCASRTILGGNQPQHFGDGTRLSIL.

J is TRBJ1-2 and V is TRBV6-5; the D gene is possibly TRBD1 (6 bases). Germline V gene data show CDR1 as MNHEY and CDR2 as SVGAGI. V was trimmed by 6 bases and J by 7 bases, leaving 12 bases between them. CDR3 length: 12 residues. As DNA, the CDR3 is TGTGCCAGCAGCCGGACAGAAATTGGCTACACCTTC. The encoded protein is CASSRTEIGYTF.

This sequence joins TRBV7-9 and TRBJ2-3, with 10 bases identical to TRBD2. The ends lost 5 bases at V and 5 bases at J; junction bases unmatched: 7. Germline-derived CDR1 and CDR2 are SEHNR and FQNEAQ (reference sequence). This CDR3 contains 15 residues. CDR3 protein: CASSKLAGREDTQYF. In DNA form, the CDR3 reads TGTGCCAGCAGCAAACTAGCGGGGCGGGAAGATACGCAGTATTTT.

CDR3 residues: CASSPTGNSYEQYF. As DNA, the CDR3 is TGTGCCAGCAGCCCGACAGGGAACTCCTACGAGCAGTACTTC. The chain is built from TRBV27 and TRBJ2-7, with TRBD1 matching over 7 bases. J gave up 0 bases and V 6 bases, and 5 bases lay outside the gene matches. This CDR3 contains 14 residues. Germline loops: CDR1 MNHEY, CDR2 SMNVEV (reference sequence).

The CDR3 protein is CASSSGEITDTQYF. CDR3 sequence (DNA): TGTGCCAGCTCTAGCGGGGAGATCACAGATACGCAGTATTTT. This chain connects TRBV9 to TRBJ2-3; 9 positions agree with TRBD2. CDR1 and CDR2 (germline): SGDLS, YYNGEE. The CDR3 totals 14 residues. Trimming took 7 bases from V and 2 from J; bases not matched to a gene: 5.

The chain links TRBV5-1 to TRBJ2-7, with 11 bases fitting TRBD2. This CDR3 is built from 17 residues. The V gene end was trimmed by 2 bases and the J gene end by 2 bases; junction bases not matched to a gene: 9. Germline-derived CDR1 and CDR2 are SGHRS and YFSETQ. The CDR3 region is CASSFSVGTSGTYEQYF. For the CDR3, the DNA is TGCGCCAGCAGCTTCAGTGTAGGGACTAGCGGCACCTACGAGCAGTACTTC. Looking up the rest from reference TRBV5-1 and TRBJ2-7 gives the full variable domain: KAGVTQTPRYLIKTRGQQVTLSCSPISGHRSVSWYQQTPGQGLQFLFEYFSETQRNKGNFPGRFSGRQFSNSRSEMNVSTLELGDSALYLCASSFSVGTSGTYEQYFGPGTRLTVT.

The rearrangement uses TRBV5-1 and TRBJ2-7; TRBD2 matches 8 bases. V was pared by 0 bases and J by 3 bases, with 5 bases of the junction left unmatched. The germline CDR1 and CDR2 sequences are SGHRS and YFSETQ. The length of the CDR3 is 15 residues. The CDR3 DNA follows: TGCGCCAGCAGCTTGGTGGTTGCGGGAGGCTACGAGCAGTACTTC. It is translated as CASSLVVAGGYEQYF.

This clone came up once. The rearrangement links TRBV30 to TRBJ2-3; D is perhaps TRBD2 (7 bases). The CDR3 totals 14 residues. CDR1 and CDR2 (germline): GTSNPN, SVGIG (reference sequence). V was pared by 3 bases and J by 3 bases, with 13 bases between. CDR3 DNA: TGTGCCTGGAGGGGGGCGGGAGCGACAGATACGCAGTATTTT. Amino acid sequence: CAWRGAGATDTQYF.

The chain combines TRBV5-4 with TRBJ1-4, with D possibly matching TRBD1 (6 bases). The germline V and J ends were trimmed by 4 bases and 8 bases, with 21 bases remaining between them. This CDR3 has 16 amino acids. Per the germline V gene, CDR1 is SGHNT and CDR2 is YYREEE (reference sequence). CDR3 in DNA: TGTGCCAGCAGCCCCGGGACACGATACGTCCGGGAAAAACTGTTTTTT. Residues: CASSPGTRYVREKLFF.